These 20 T cell receptor beta chains came from one sample sequenced in a study of blood T cells in healthy people across ages. A second about 6 to 12 cycle PCR used barcoded and J-beta primers. TCRdb reprocessed the 5' RACE reads with MiXCR, giving one entry per CDR3 protein. The repertoire has about a million distinct CDR3 sequences, under 40% of them found once; the top ten carry less than 15%. The sample comprised blood. Receptor source: a young man in good health.

This chain links TRBV12-3 or TRBV12-4 with TRBJ2-5; D possibly uses TRBD1 or TRBD2 (6 bases each). The V end lost 2 bases, the J end lost 5 bases, and 18 bases lay between the germline ends. The CDR3 runs to 16 residues. The CDR3 DNA is TGTGCCAGCAGTTTATCTTCGGGGGCTCTCAGGGAGACCCAGTACTTC. Its protein is CASSLSSGALRETQYF.

This clonotype was seen only once. V gene TRBV5-1 combines with J gene TRBJ1-4; D remains ambiguous. From germline, CDR1 is SGHRS and CDR2 YFSETQ. The CDR3 runs 14 residues. The V end was cut by 2 bases, the J end by 5 bases, with 10 bases between. The chain's CDR3 is CASSFQEPNEKLFF. CDR3 bases: TGCGCCAGCAGCTTCCAGGAGCCCAATGAAAAACTGTTTTTT.

This clonotype was observed a single time. V and J are TRBV25-1 and TRBJ2-5, with 9 positions matching TRBD2. In germline, CDR1 is MGHDK, CDR2 SYGVNS. This CDR3 has 14 residues. V lost 7 bases and J lost 11; bases outside the gene matches: 14. The CDR3 sequence: CASTAGGRGNEQYF. The CDR3 nucleotides read TGTGCCAGCACAGCGGGGGGCCGGGGGAATGAGCAGTACTTC.

The chain carries TRBV20-1 and TRBJ2-5; D remains ambiguous. V lost 6 bases and J 11 bases, leaving 19 bases between the germline ends. The CDR3 is 12 residues long. From germline, CDR1 is DFQATT and CDR2 SNEGSKA (reference sequence). The CDR3 loop is CSAPQTYDEQYF. CDR3 coding DNA: TGCAGTGCCCCGCAAACGTACGATGAGCAGTACTTC.

This clonotype occurred a few times. This sequence joins TRBV3-1 and TRBJ1-2; unclear D gene. Germline-derived CDR1 and CDR2 are LGHDT and YNNKEL (reference sequence). V dropped 0 bases and J dropped 8 bases, with 7 bases sitting between them. The CDR3 has 12 residues. The CDR3 loop reads CASSQETWGYTF. CDR3 sequence (DNA): TGTGCCAGCAGCCAAGAGACATGGGGCTACACCTTC.

This clonotype has only a few counts. The chain has TRBV5-1 and TRBJ1-2, with D possibly being TRBD1 (5 bases). Per germline, CDR1 SGHRS and CDR2 YFSETQ. The CDR3 has 15 residues. With 0 bases removed from V and 3 bases from J, the gap between germline ends came to 12 bases. CDR3 loop: CASSLVSGLDYGYTF. The CDR3 DNA follows: TGCGCCAGCAGCTTGGTTTCAGGGTTGGACTATGGCTACACCTTC.

In regard to this clonotype: One junction end disagrees with the germline gene, perhaps due to a read error. V usage is TRBV20-1 and J usage is TRBJ1-6, with D possibly being TRBD1 (6 bases). Per the germline V gene, CDR1 is DFQATT and CDR2 is SNEGSKA (reference sequence). The CDR3 is made up of 14 amino acids. The CDR3 reads CSARPGEFNSPPHF. DNA for the CDR3: TGCAGTGCTAGACCAGGGGAATTTAATTCACCCCCCCACTTT.

The gene calls are TRBV5-5 and TRBJ1-2; 7 bases fit TRBD1. In germline, CDR1 is SGHKS, CDR2 YYEKEE (reference sequence). The V segment lost 2 bases and the J segment 0 bases; nucleotides outside the gene matches: 7. The CDR3 totals 16 residues. CDR3 region: CASSLGDSSPNYGYTF. The CDR3 DNA follows: TGTGCCAGCAGCTTAGGGGACAGTTCACCTAACTATGGCTACACCTTC.

This chain links TRBV4-1 with TRBJ1-1, with D unclear. The CDR3 contains 13 residues. The germline gives CDR1 MGHRA, CDR2 YSYEKL. V shed 6 bases and J shed 1 base, with 9 bases lying between them. DNA of the CDR3: TGCGCCAGCAGTTCGATAGGGAACACTGAAGCTTTCTTT. Its protein product is CASSSIGNTEAFF.

Worth noting for this clonotype: One junction end disagrees with the germline gene, perhaps due to a read error. The CDR3 nucleotides read TGCGCCAACAGCTTGGCCGTTACAGATACGCAGTATTTT. Amino acids: CANSLAVTDTQYF. The chain employs TRBV5-1 and TRBJ2-3; D gene ambiguous. Germline CDR1 is SGHRS and CDR2 is YFSETQ. This CDR3 is 13 amino acids long. Using reference TRBV5-1 and TRBJ2-3 for the parts outside the CDR3, the full variable domain is KAGVTQTPRYLIKTRGQQVTLSCSPISGHRSVSWYQQTPGQGLQFLFEYFSETQRNKGNFPGRFSGRQFSNSRSEMNVSTLELGDSALYLCANSLAVTDTQYFGPGTRLTVL.

This rearrangement joins TRBV20-1 to TRBJ2-1; 13 bases agree with TRBD2. The J call may be in error: the DNA end matches TRBJ2-7 better. Germline V lookup: CDR1 DFQATT, CDR2 SNEGSKA (reference sequence). The CDR3 spans 16 residues. The CDR3 region is CSAIHSGTSGMGEQYF. As DNA, the CDR3 is TGCAGTGCTATTCATTCTGGGACTAGCGGGATGGGTGAGCAGTACTTC.

The chain couples TRBV20-1 to TRBJ2-1; D ambiguous. CDR3 length equals 13 residues. The V gene's germline CDR1 is DFQATT and CDR2 SNEGSKA (reference sequence). V gave up 3 bases and J gave up 3 bases, with 9 bases separating them. CDR3 residues: CSASVPGYNEQFF. The CDR3 nucleotides read TGCAGTGCTAGCGTCCCAGGCTACAATGAGCAGTTCTTC.

This rearrangement joins TRBV19 to TRBJ1-3; D call uncertain. CDR1 and CDR2 from the germline V gene are LNHDA and SQIVND (reference sequence). This CDR3 is built from 13 residues. Trimming cost V 7 bases and J 0 bases, with 7 bases left between them. CDR3 residues: CASTHRSGNTIYF. The CDR3 region has the DNA TGTGCCAGTACCCATCGCTCTGGAAACACCATATATTTT.

The gene calls are TRBV2 and TRBJ1-3; D call uncertain. The V end lost 6 bases, the J end lost 2 bases, and 5 bases lay between the germline ends. The CDR3 runs 12 residues. Germline V gene lookup returns CDR1 SNHLY and CDR2 FYNNEI. The DNA of the CDR3 is TGTGCCAGCAGGCGCACTGGAAACACCATATATTTT. It yields the protein CASRRTGNTIYF.

This clonotype was recorded a few times. The rearrangement uses TRBV29-1 and TRBJ1-1, with 7 positions matching TRBD1. From germline, CDR1 is SQVTM and CDR2 ANQGSEA. V lost 3 bases to trimming and J lost 4 bases; unmatched junction nucleotides: 5. The CDR3 contains 13 residues. The CDR3 DNA reads as TGCAGCGTTGACTCCAGGGGGGGCACTGAAGCTTTCTTT. Translating gives CSVDSRGGTEAFF.

The chain combines TRBV6-1 with TRBJ2-7; possible D gene TRBD2, 5 bases. The V end lost 5 bases, the J end lost 0 bases, and 20 bases lay between the germline ends. Germline CDR1 and CDR2: MNHNS and SASEGT. The CDR3 runs to 17 residues. This CDR3 reads CASSPRSHGLSSYEQYF. In DNA, the CDR3 is TGTGCCAGCAGTCCCCGCTCCCACGGACTGAGCTCCTACGAGCAGTACTTC.

The chain carries TRBV10-3 and TRBJ2-3; perhaps D is TRBD1 or TRBD2 (6 bases each). Germline CDR1 ENHRY, CDR2 SYGVKD. V shed 6 bases and J shed 3 bases, with 10 bases lying between them. The CDR3 length is 13 residues. CDR3 residues: CAIREGGTDTQYF. CDR3 in DNA: TGTGCCATCAGGGAGGGGGGAACAGATACGCAGTATTTT.

The rearrangement joins TRBV9 to TRBJ2-1; no clear D gene. V lost 0 bases, J lost 9 bases, and 13 bases lay in between. The V gene's germline CDR1 is SGDLS and CDR2 YYNGEE. The CDR3 consists of 14 residues. CDR3 bases: TGTGCCAGCAGCGTAGAGTTAAGGGTCAGTGAGCAGTTCTTC. Translating gives CASSVELRVSEQFF.

This rearrangement joins TRBV29-1 to TRBJ1-2; 10 positions agree with TRBD1. Germline V gene lookup returns CDR1 SQVTM and CDR2 ANQGSEA. V shed 7 bases, J shed 8 bases, and the junction held 10 bases outside the gene matches. This CDR3 is 13 amino acids long. This chain's CDR3 is CSDRQGALGGYTF. DNA for the CDR3: TGCAGCGACCGACAGGGGGCCCTGGGAGGCTACACCTTC.

This chain joins TRBV5-1 and TRBJ2-3; TRBD2 aligns across 14 bases. The V and J ends lost 5 bases and 6 bases, in that order; junction bases with no gene match: 5. CDR3 length: 15 residues. Germline CDR1 and CDR2: SGHRS and YFSETQ. CDR3 loop: CASRGTSGGSDTQYF. CDR3 bases: TGCGCCAGCAGAGGGACTAGCGGGGGATCCGATACGCAGTATTTT. The full variable domain, completed using reference TRBV5-1 and TRBJ2-3, is KAGVTQTPRYLIKTRGQQVTLSCSPISGHRSVSWYQQTPGQGLQFLFEYFSETQRNKGNFPGRFSGRQFSNSRSEMNVSTLELGDSALYLCASRGTSGGSDTQYFGPGTRLTVL.